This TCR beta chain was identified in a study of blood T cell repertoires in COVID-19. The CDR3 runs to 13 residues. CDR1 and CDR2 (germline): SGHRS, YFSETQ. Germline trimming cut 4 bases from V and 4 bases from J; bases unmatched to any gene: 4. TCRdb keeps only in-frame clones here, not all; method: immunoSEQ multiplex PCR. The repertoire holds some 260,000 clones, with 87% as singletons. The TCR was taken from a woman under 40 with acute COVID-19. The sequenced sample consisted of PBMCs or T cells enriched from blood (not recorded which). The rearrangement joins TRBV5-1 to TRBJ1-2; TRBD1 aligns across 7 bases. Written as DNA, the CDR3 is TGCGCCAGCAGCCCGGACAGGACCTATGGCTACACCTTC. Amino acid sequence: CASSPDRTYGYTF.